The 13 T cell receptor beta chains given below trace back to one sample, sequenced in a study of blood T cell repertoires in COVID-19. Clones were sequenced by immunoSEQ multiplex PCR, and TCRdb holds only the in-frame ones, with some missing. The sample carries about 70,000 clones, 85% recorded once. Sample: peripheral blood. The source of these receptors is a man of 80 years or more with acute or convalescent COVID-19.

The chain couples TRBV6-5 to TRBJ1-1; D remains unclear. CDR3 length: 16 amino acids. The V gene lost 2 bases and the J gene lost 4 bases, with 17 bases spanning the gap. Germline-derived CDR1 and CDR2 are MNHEY and SVGAGI. The CDR3 nucleotides read TGTGCCAGCAGTTACCGGGCCCCTGGAGGATCCACTGAAGCTTTCTTT. It yields the protein CASSYRAPGGSTEAFF.

This rearrangement joins TRBV24-1 to TRBJ1-1; D gene ambiguous. Germline V gene sequence: CDR1 KGHDR, CDR2 SFDVKD. Trimming removed 3 bases from V and 8 bases from J, with 12 bases in between. This CDR3 is 13 amino acids long. Here the CDR3 reads CATSDAGTFEAFF. Written as DNA, the CDR3 is TGTGCCACCAGTGATGCAGGCACCTTCGAAGCTTTCTTT.

The V gene is TRBV19, the J gene TRBJ2-3, with a tentative D call TRBD1 (5 bases). The germline V and J ends were trimmed by 5 bases and 4 bases, with 10 bases remaining between them. CDR1 and CDR2 from the germline V gene are LNHDA and SQIVND (reference sequence). This CDR3 has 13 residues. For the CDR3, the DNA is TGTGCCAGTAGTGCTCCAGGGTCAGATACGCAGTATTTT. Translating gives CASSAPGSDTQYF. Complete variable domain (other parts from reference TRBV19 and TRBJ2-3): DGGITQSPKYLFRKEGQNVTLSCEQNLNHDAMYWYRQDPGQGLRLIYYSQIVNDFQKGDIAEGYSVSREKKESFPLTVTSAQKNPTAFYLCASSAPGSDTQYFGPGTRLTVL.

The CDR3 DNA reads as TGTGCCAGCAGCCCTAGGGAGGCGACCATATATTTT. The encoded protein is CASSPREATIYF. J is TRBJ1-3 and V is TRBV3-1 (or the pseudogene TRBV3-2); no clear D gene. CDR1 is LGHDT, CDR2 YNNKEL, per germline (reference sequence). This CDR3 region has 12 residues. Trimming removed 4 bases from V and 10 bases from J, with 11 bases in between.

The V gene is TRBV6-5, the J gene TRBJ1-1; D gene unclear. Trimming shortened V by 8 bases and J by 8 bases, and 15 bases separated the two germline ends. From germline, CDR1 is MNHEY and CDR2 SVGAGI. This CDR3 spans 12 amino acids. This CDR3 reads CASPGETPEAFF. In nucleotides, the CDR3 is TGTGCCAGCCCCGGGGAGACACCCGAAGCTTTCTTT.

The chain has TRBV5-6 and TRBJ1-1; D gene uncertain. The CDR3 contains 11 residues. Germline V lookup: CDR1 SGHDT, CDR2 YYEEEE. V was shortened by 2 bases and J by 5 bases, with 4 bases between the two germline ends. Here the CDR3 reads CASSFETEAFF. In DNA, the CDR3 is TGTGCCAGCAGCTTTGAGACTGAAGCTTTCTTT.

The chain combines TRBV7-2 with TRBJ1-4; 9 bases align to TRBD1. The CDR3 extends over 13 amino acids. Germline CDR1 SGHTA, CDR2 FQGNSA. V lost 4 bases and J lost 11; bases outside the gene matches: 5. CDR3 protein: CASSSSQGAKLFF. In nucleotides, the CDR3 is TGTGCCAGCAGCTCCTCACAGGGGGCGAAACTGTTTTTT.

The chain is built from TRBV6-6 and TRBJ1-4; D may be TRBD1 (5 bases). Trimming shortened V by 5 bases and J by 10 bases, and 17 bases separated the two germline ends. Germline V CDR1 and CDR2: MNHNY, SVGAGI (reference sequence). The CDR3 has 14 residues. The CDR3 DNA sequence: TGTGCCAGCAGTCGGGAGGGGACGAGCGGAAAACTGTTTTTT. It yields the protein CASSREGTSGKLFF.

V and J are TRBV5-1 and TRBJ2-5; D is possibly TRBD2 (6 bases). Germline V lookup: CDR1 SGHRS, CDR2 YFSETQ. This CDR3 comprises 13 residues. Trimming removed 4 bases at V and 5 bases at J, with 12 bases between. The chain's CDR3 is CASSTGTPETQYF. The CDR3 bases are TGCGCCAGCAGCACCGGGACTCCGGAGACCCAGTACTTC.

The V call is TRBV4-1, the J call TRBJ2-7, with 9 nucleotides matching TRBD1. This CDR3 contains 18 residues. Germline CDR1 MGHRA, CDR2 YSYEKL. Unmatched junction bases numbered 14, after V lost 0 bases and J lost 5 bases. The CDR3 here is CASSQDRTLDRGGDEQYF. The CDR3 DNA sequence: TGCGCCAGCAGCCAAGATAGGACCTTGGACAGGGGAGGGGACGAGCAGTACTTC.

The chain links TRBV19 to TRBJ1-1; D is possibly TRBD1 (5 bases). Germline assignment: CDR1 LNHDA and CDR2 SQIVND (reference sequence). CDR3 length: 13 residues. V shed 6 bases and J shed 3 bases, with 11 bases lying between them. The CDR3 sequence is CASSSGRDTEAFF. The CDR3, as DNA: TGTGCCAGTAGCTCAGGGCGAGACACTGAAGCTTTCTTT.

This clone has a single count. J is TRBJ2-3 and V is TRBV5-1; maybe TRBD2 (5 bases). Germline V CDR1 and CDR2: SGHRS, YFSETQ. V dropped 4 bases and J dropped 1 base, with 7 bases sitting between them. The CDR3 runs 13 residues. The CDR3 here is CASSIGGTDTQYF. CDR3 sequence (DNA): TGCGCCAGCAGCATCGGGGGCACAGATACGCAGTATTTT.

This chain links TRBV5-1 with TRBJ2-1, with 15 bases matching TRBD2. This CDR3 has 18 amino acids. Germline values: CDR1 SGHRS, CDR2 YFSETQ. Losses at the gene ends were 4 bases for V and 0 bases for J; bases not matched to a gene: 5. The DNA for the CDR3 is TGCGCCAGCAGCCGATGGACTAGCGGGAGGGCCTCCTACAATGAGCAGTTCTTC. It specifies CASSRWTSGRASYNEQFF.